This entry lists 27 T cell receptor beta chains sequenced from one sample in a study of T cells in Graves' hyperthyroidism and ophthalmopathy (dated by TCRdb to the late 2010s). Libraries were made using multiplex PCR. These reads were obtained on an Illumina HiSeq 2000. The TCR beta CDR3 regions were amplified from RNA transcripts. For the first round of RT-PCR on the TCR CDR3, the HTBI primer set was used together with the Qiagen OneStep RT-PCR kit. The public reads were run again by TCRdb, first through fastp at Q25 and then through MiXCR, and only productive beta chains were kept. Under each unique CDR3 protein, matching rows form one entry showing the most common genes and DNA. The sample table lists about 200,000 distinct CDR3 sequences, 17% of them with a count of one. Of the sample, roughly 49% is held by the ten largest clones. Sequenced: blood. Every receptor here comes from a woman between 50 and 59 years old with Graves' hyperthyroidism.

This chain links TRBV5-1 with TRBJ1-3; D ambiguous. V lost 0 bases, J lost 0 bases, and 7 bases lay in between. The CDR3 totals 15 residues. From germline, CDR1 is SGHRS and CDR2 YFSETQ. DNA of the CDR3: TGCGCCAGCAGCTTGGTGCCGCGCTCTGGAAACACCATATATTTT. The encoded protein is CASSLVPRSGNTIYF.

There are a few counts of this clonotype. The chain uses TRBV6-1 and TRBJ1-5, with D unclear. Trimming shortened V by 4 bases and J by 5 bases, and 9 bases separated the two germline ends. Germline V CDR1 and CDR2: MNHNS, SASEGT. The CDR3 has 13 amino acids. The CDR3, as DNA: TGTGCCAGCAGTGTAACGAGGGATCAGCCCCAGCATTTT. Encoded protein: CASSVTRDQPQHF.

There are many counts of this clonotype. The V gene is TRBV28, the J gene TRBJ1-2; D is possibly TRBD1 (5 bases). Germline values: CDR1 MDHEN, CDR2 SYDVKM. The CDR3 has 14 amino acids. The ends were cut back, 3 bases at V and 8 bases at J, with 16 bases in the middle. In nucleotides, the CDR3 is TGTGCCAGCAGTTTGGCCAGGGCCACTGAGGGCTACACCTTC. Translation gives CASSLARATEGYTF.

This clonotype was counted between two and nine times. CDR3 sequence (DNA): TGTGCCAGCAGCGTAGGACGGGGCGCATACAATGAGCAGTTCTTC. Amino acid sequence: CASSVGRGAYNEQFF. V usage is TRBV9 and J usage is TRBJ2-1; either TRBD1 or TRBD2 may supply D (5 bases each). The CDR3 has 15 amino acids. From germline, CDR1 is SGDLS and CDR2 YYNGEE. V was trimmed by 0 bases and J by 4 bases, leaving 11 bases between them.

The sample holds many counts of this clonotype. J is TRBJ1-1 and V is TRBV3-1; the D is unclear. The CDR3 runs to 13 residues. Germline assignment: CDR1 LGHDT and CDR2 YNNKEL (reference sequence). V was cut by 3 bases and J by 3 bases, with 8 bases left in between. The CDR3 here is CASSQVSDTEAFF. The DNA of the CDR3 is TGTGCCAGCAGCCAGGTCTCGGACACTGAAGCTTTCTTT.

The chain combines TRBV12-5 with TRBJ1-5, with D perhaps TRBD1 (6 bases). Trimming stripped 2 bases from V and 4 bases from J, with 15 bases between. The germline V gene encodes CDR1 LGHNT and CDR2 FRNRAP. The CDR3 totals 16 residues. In DNA, the CDR3 is TGTGCTAGTGGTTTGCTCCAAACCAGGGGAAATCAGCCCCAGCATTTT. This sequence encodes CASGLLQTRGNQPQHF.

This clonotype was counted ten times or more. The chain combines TRBV11-2 with TRBJ2-3; D is uncertain. The CDR3 runs 13 residues. V lost 0 bases, J lost 4 bases, and 5 bases lay in between. Per the germline V gene, CDR1 is SGHAT and CDR2 is FQNNGV. The CDR3 DNA reads TGTGCCAGCAGCTTAGATGAGGCAGATACGCAGTATTTT. Its translation is CASSLDEADTQYF.

Many counts were recorded for this clonotype. This rearrangement joins TRBV30 to TRBJ2-1, with 9 bases identical to TRBD2. Per the germline V gene, CDR1 is GTSNPN and CDR2 is SVGIG (reference sequence). Trimming took 3 bases from V and 0 from J; bases not matched to a gene: 18. This CDR3 region has 20 residues. In nucleotides, the CDR3 is TGTGCCTGGAGCCCTGACCCTTGGGCTAGCGGGATCAGCTCCTACAATGAGCAGTTCTTC. Protein: CAWSPDPWASGISSYNEQFF.

In this sample, this clonotype turned up many times. This chain joins TRBV3-1 and TRBJ2-3; the D gene could be TRBD1 or TRBD2 (6 bases each). Germline V gene lookup returns CDR1 LGHDT and CDR2 YNNKEL (reference sequence). V dropped 2 bases and J dropped 4 bases, with 13 bases sitting between them. This CDR3 has 15 residues. CDR3 loop: CASSQRGEAADTQYF. In DNA form, the CDR3 reads TGTGCCAGCAGCCAAAGGGGGGAGGCGGCAGATACGCAGTATTTT.

J is TRBJ2-5 and V is TRBV12-3 or TRBV12-4; D gene unclear. The CDR3 consists of 15 residues. The V end lost 4 bases, the J end lost 5 bases, and 17 bases lay between the germline ends. Written as DNA, the CDR3 is TGTGCCAGCAGTTCCCCGTTGGAGACTGGGGAGACCCAGTACTTC. Its translation is CASSSPLETGETQYF.

This clonotype was observed at least ten times. This chain uses TRBV2 with TRBJ1-1; D possibly corresponds to TRBD1 (5 bases). Germline V gene lookup returns CDR1 SNHLY and CDR2 FYNNEI. Trimming shortened V by 4 bases and J by 1 base, and 10 bases separated the two germline ends. CDR3 length: 14 amino acids. CDR3 DNA: TGTGCCAGCAGTGTTACCCAGGGGAACACTGAAGCTTTCTTT. Encoded protein: CASSVTQGNTEAFF. The full variable domain, its missing parts supplied by reference TRBV2 and TRBJ1-1, is EPEVTQTPSHQVTQMGQEVILRCVPISNHLYFYWYRQILGQKVEFLVSFYNNEISEKSEIFDDQFSVERPDGSNFTLKIRSTKLEDSAMYFCASSVTQGNTEAFFGQGTRLTVV.

This clonotype came up a few times. The V gene is TRBV24-1, the J gene TRBJ2-2; 10 bases fit TRBD1. This CDR3 contains 18 residues. Germline V gives CDR1 KGHDR, CDR2 SFDVKD. The ends lost 4 bases at V and 3 bases at J; junction bases unmatched: 10. The CDR3 protein is CATSDPSRQGAYTGELFF. CDR3 in DNA: TGTGCCACCAGTGACCCCAGTAGACAGGGGGCGTACACCGGGGAGCTGTTTTTT.

In its sample, this clonotype was seen many times. V and J are TRBV11-3 and TRBJ2-7, with D possibly TRBD2 on 7 matching bases. Germline V gives CDR1 SGHNT, CDR2 YENEEA. The CDR3 is made up of 18 amino acids. V was cut by 7 bases and J by 5 bases, with 30 bases left in between. In DNA form, the CDR3 reads TGTGCCAGCACCCTCCGAGGGGGAGGGGCCGTGACCCGCCACGAGCAGTACTTC. Protein: CASTLRGGGAVTRHEQYF.

This clonotype was counted a few times. V and J are TRBV18 and TRBJ1-6; D gene ambiguous. Per germline, CDR1 KGHSH and CDR2 LQKENI. This CDR3 contains 15 residues. V lost 6 bases to trimming and J lost 8 bases, with 17 bases between them. CDR3 amino acids: CASSLNGGLDSPLHF. Here the CDR3 DNA reads TGTGCCAGCTCGCTTAACGGAGGTTTGGATTCACCCCTCCACTTT.

There are many counts of this clonotype. The J gene is TRBJ2-1, the V gene TRBV20-1, with 10 bases fitting TRBD2. CDR1 is DFQATT, CDR2 SNEGSKA, per germline (reference sequence). With 6 bases clipped from V and 6 bases from J, the junction kept 5 bases outside the gene matches. The CDR3 spans 13 residues. The CDR3 reads CSASGRAPNEQFF. DNA for the CDR3: TGCAGTGCCAGCGGGAGGGCCCCCAATGAGCAGTTCTTC.

Of note for this clonotype: This may be a read error: a much more frequent sequence differs by one nucleotide. V is TRBV27 and J is TRBJ2-7; TRBD2 is a possible D gene (5 bases). V was pared by 0 bases and J by 2 bases, with 11 bases between. The CDR3 covers 15 residues. Germline V gene lookup returns CDR1 MNHEY and CDR2 SMNVEV (reference sequence). CDR3 residues: CASSLSPSPTYEQYF. In DNA, the CDR3 is TGTGCCAGCAGTTTATCCCCTAGCCCAACCTACGAGCAGTACTTC.

In its sample, this clonotype was seen many times. The chain uses TRBV28 and TRBJ2-1, with 10 nucleotides matching TRBD1. The CDR3 length is 15 residues. J was trimmed by 2 bases and V by 4 bases; bases with no gene match: 2. Germline CDR1 and CDR2: MDHEN and SYDVKM. The CDR3 DNA reads TGTGCCAGCAGTTCGACAGGGGGCCCCTACAATGAGCAGTTCTTC. This translates into CASSSTGGPYNEQFF.

This chain uses TRBV10-1 with TRBJ2-3, with TRBD1 matching 8 bases. CDR3 length: 14 amino acids. Per germline, CDR1 WNHNN and CDR2 SYGVQD (reference sequence). With V trimmed by 0 bases and J by 5 bases, 1 base remained unmatched. CDR3 DNA: TGCGCCAGCAGTGAGTCACAGGGGGTAGATACGCAGTATTTT. This translates into CASSESQGVDTQYF.

The chain employs TRBV2 and TRBJ2-3; 12 bases are a match to TRBD2. There are 16 residues in the CDR3. V shed 6 bases and J 3 bases; nucleotides not matched to a gene: 7. CDR1 SNHLY and CDR2 FYNNEI come from the germline V gene. The CDR3 loop is CASRRLAGEATDTQYF. For the CDR3, the DNA is TGTGCCAGCAGACGACTAGCGGGAGAGGCTACAGATACGCAGTATTTT.

In its sample, this clonotype was seen a few times. CDR3 sequence reads: CSARSGTGTDTQYF. CDR3 coding DNA: TGCAGTGCTAGATCCGGGACTGGCACAGATACGCAGTATTTT. The rearrangement uses TRBV20-1 and TRBJ2-3; a possible D gene is TRBD2 (6 bases). This CDR3 region has 14 residues. V was cut by 2 bases and J by 1 base, with 10 bases left in between. The V gene's germline CDR1 is DFQATT and CDR2 SNEGSKA (reference sequence).

This clonotype was counted many times. The chain employs TRBV2 and TRBJ2-2; D might be TRBD1 or TRBD2, each matching 6 bases. The CDR3 is made up of 17 amino acids. Germline values: CDR1 SNHLY, CDR2 FYNNEI. Trimming left V 1 base short and J 3 bases short, with 15 bases between. CDR3 coding DNA: TGTGCCAGCAGTGAAGGGGTAGGGGGGCGCGACACCGGGGAGCTGTTTTTT. Protein product: CASSEGVGGRDTGELFF.

The chain carries TRBV6-4 and TRBJ2-5; no definite D call. Germline V gives CDR1 MRHNA, CDR2 SNTAGT. V was shortened by 9 bases and J by 6 bases, with 5 bases between the two germline ends. This CDR3 spans 9 amino acids. The CDR3 sequence is CASRQTQYF. In DNA form, the CDR3 reads TGTGCCAGTCGTCAGACCCAGTACTTC.

V and J are TRBV5-1 and TRBJ2-1; TRBD2 matches at 12 bases. J was trimmed by 10 bases and V by 4 bases; bases with no gene match: 15. CDR1 SGHRS and CDR2 YFSETQ come from the germline V gene. The CDR3 covers 17 residues. The CDR3 spells CASSTASSGRASGEQFF. The CDR3 DNA is TGCGCCAGCAGCACGGCCTCTAGCGGGAGGGCCTCAGGGGAGCAGTTCTTC.

This clonotype was observed many times. This chain joins TRBV5-5 and TRBJ2-1; 10 bases agree with TRBD2. Germline V CDR1 and CDR2: SGHKS, YYEKEE (reference sequence). The CDR3 is 15 amino acids. Trimming took 3 bases from V and 4 from J; bases not matched to a gene: 4. The CDR3 loop is CASSSSGGLYNEQFF. CDR3 nucleotides: TGTGCCAGCAGCTCTAGCGGGGGACTTTACAATGAGCAGTTCTTC.

In this sample, this clonotype turned up many times. The chain is built from TRBV27 and TRBJ2-1; D not certain. The germline V gene has CDR1 MNHEY and CDR2 SMNVEV (reference sequence). This CDR3 region has 12 residues. Trimming removed 4 bases from V and 5 bases from J, with 6 bases in between. The CDR3 region is CASSSGDNEQFF. The CDR3 DNA follows: TGTGCCAGCAGTTCCGGCGACAATGAGCAGTTCTTC.

The chain recombines TRBV20-1 with TRBJ2-7; 7 bases fit TRBD2. The tail of the sequence fits TRBJ2-1 better, so the J call may be wrong. The CDR3 has 14 residues. Germline assignment: CDR1 DFQATT and CDR2 SNEGSKA (reference sequence). This chain's CDR3 is CSAVTSPTMHEQFF. CDR3 in DNA: TGCAGTGCCGTGACTAGCCCTACCATGCACGAGCAGTTCTTC.

J is TRBJ2-1 and V is TRBV27; perhaps TRBD1 as D (5 bases). Trimming cost V 3 bases and J 8 bases, with 20 bases left between them. Per germline, CDR1 MNHEY and CDR2 SMNVEV (reference sequence). This CDR3 has 16 amino acids. The CDR3 DNA reads TGTGCCAGCAGTTTGGGGCAGGGTCCGGCGTTGGATGAGCAGTTCTTC. This gives the protein CASSLGQGPALDEQFF.